These 21 T cell receptor beta chains were all obtained from the same sample, sequenced in a study of CD8 T cells in ankylosing spondylitis. TCRdb itself ran the 5' RACE reads through MiXCR, one entry per CDR3 protein. The sample has 650,000 to 800,000 distinct CDR3 sequences, roughly 19% seen once. For these TCRs, the target antigens are not known. Overall study results and limits: It appeared that ankylosing spondylitis blood was characterized by a TCR beta motif of several highly homologous variants.

The sequenced sample consisted of blood, either unsorted or a sorted T cell fraction (not recorded which). The receptors here all came from a male donor with ankylosing spondylitis.

The rearrangement uses TRBV6-2 or TRBV6-3 and TRBJ2-3, with 10 bases that match TRBD2. Germline CDR1 is MNHEY and CDR2 is SVGEGT. This CDR3 region has 16 residues. Trimming removed 2 bases from V and 6 bases from J; junction bases left unmatched: 8. CDR3 bases: TGTGCCAGCAGTTACGGCCTAGCGGGGGCGGGGGATACGCAGTATTTT. Protein: CASSYGLAGAGDTQYF.

V is TRBV2 and J is TRBJ1-5; 9 bases match TRBD1. Germline V gives CDR1 SNHLY, CDR2 FYNNEI. The CDR3 spans 11 residues. V was clipped by 6 bases and J by 13 bases; unmatched bases: 4. CDR3 protein: CASSLTGGQHF. DNA of the CDR3: TGTGCCAGCAGCTTGACAGGGGGACAGCATTTT. Full variable domain (remainder filled in from reference TRBV2 and TRBJ1-5): EPEVTQTPSHQVTQMGQEVILRCVPISNHLYFYWYRQILGQKVEFLVSFYNNEISEKSEIFDDQFSVERPDGSNFTLKIRSTKLEDSAMYFCASSLTGGQHFGDGTRLSIL.

V gene TRBV4-1 combines with J gene TRBJ1-2; possibly TRBD1 for D (5 bases). V was shortened by 0 bases and J by 6 bases, with 14 bases between the two germline ends. CDR3 size: 15 residues. From germline, CDR1 is MGHRA and CDR2 YSYEKL. CDR3 coding DNA: TGCGCCAGCAGCCAAGAACCTCGGGGCGGCGATGGCTACACCTTC. Its protein is CASSQEPRGGDGYTF.

The chain uses TRBV2 and TRBJ2-3, with D possibly matching TRBD2 (5 bases). This CDR3 comprises 13 residues. V lost 8 bases, J lost 2 bases, and 11 bases lay in between. Per germline, CDR1 SNHLY and CDR2 FYNNEI. CDR3 amino acids: CASGGVFTDTQYF. CDR3 DNA sequence: TGTGCCAGCGGAGGCGTCTTCACAGATACGCAGTATTTT.

The rearrangement joins TRBV5-1 to TRBJ1-1, with 12 bases lining up with TRBD1. Germline-derived CDR1 and CDR2 are SGHRS and YFSETQ. The length of the CDR3 is 15 residues. V shed 3 bases and J 4 bases; nucleotides not matched to a gene: 4. CDR3 loop: CASSWTGQGATEAFF. The CDR3 DNA follows: TGCGCCAGCAGCTGGACGGGACAGGGGGCCACTGAAGCTTTCTTT.

The chain employs TRBV4-1 and TRBJ1-2; 7 nucleotides align to TRBD1. CDR1 MGHRA and CDR2 YSYEKL come from the germline V gene. Trimming cost V 1 base and J 2 bases; bases outside gene matches: 4. CDR3 length: 15 residues. The CDR3 region is CASSQGTGGNYGYTF. In DNA form, the CDR3 reads TGCGCCAGCAGCCAAGGGACAGGAGGAAACTATGGCTACACCTTC.

J is TRBJ2-7 and V is TRBV29-1; possible D gene TRBD1, 8 bases. The V end was cut by 5 bases, the J end by 3 bases, with 14 bases between. CDR3 length equals 13 residues. Germline lookup yields CDR1 SQVTM and CDR2 ANQGSEA. CDR3 region: CSVWTGRDYEQYF. CDR3 nucleotide sequence: TGCAGCGTTTGGACAGGGAGGGACTACGAGCAGTACTTC.

This clonotype was seen a handful of times. This chain joins TRBV7-3 and TRBJ1-1; TRBD1 matches at 8 bases. The V and J ends lost 6 bases and 3 bases, in that order; junction bases with no gene match: 6. This CDR3 is built from 14 residues. CDR1 and CDR2 (germline): SGHTA, FQGTGA. The CDR3 protein is CASRRTGWDTEAFF. CDR3 bases: TGTGCCAGCAGGCGGACAGGGTGGGACACTGAAGCTTTCTTT.

The rearrangement links TRBV9 to TRBJ2-4, with TRBD1 as a possible D gene (6 bases). Trimming removed 5 bases from V and 9 bases from J, with 21 bases in between. The CDR3 is 15 amino acids. Germline V CDR1 and CDR2: SGDLS, YYNGEE. In DNA, the CDR3 is TGTGCCAGCAGTCGAACAGACAGGTTGGAGGTCATTCAGTACTTC. Translated: CASSRTDRLEVIQYF.

This clonotype was counted only a few times. The chain carries TRBV18 and TRBJ2-4, with a weak D call TRBD2 (5 bases). CDR1 KGHSH and CDR2 LQKENI come from the germline V gene. The CDR3 is made up of 13 amino acids. V shed 2 bases and J shed 8 bases, with 10 bases lying between them. As DNA, the CDR3 is TGTGCCAGCTCACCAGGGCTAGCTGACATTCAGTACTTC. The encoded protein is CASSPGLADIQYF.

The chain is built from TRBV20-1 and TRBJ1-1; no clear D. Germline values: CDR1 DFQATT, CDR2 SNEGSKA (reference sequence). The CDR3 consists of 11 residues. Trimming took 5 bases from V and 1 from J, leaving 5 bases between them. CDR3 in amino acids: CSAEENTEAFF. The CDR3 nucleotides are TGCAGTGCTGAGGAGAACACTGAAGCTTTCTTT.

The chain uses TRBV3-1 and TRBJ2-2; D call uncertain. CDR3 size: 16 residues. V lost 2 bases to trimming and J lost 7 bases, with 17 bases between them. Per germline, CDR1 LGHDT and CDR2 YNNKEL (reference sequence). The CDR3 is CASSQSRSSAIGELFF. For the CDR3, the DNA is TGTGCCAGCAGCCAATCTAGAAGCTCGGCTATCGGGGAGCTGTTTTTT. Complete variable domain (other parts from reference TRBV3-1 and TRBJ2-2): DTAVSQTPKYLVTQMGNDKSIKCEQNLGHDTMYWYKQDSKKFLKIMFSYNNKELIINETVPNRFSPKSPDKAHLNLHINSLELGDSAVYFCASSQSRSSAIGELFFGEGSRLTVL.

V is TRBV7-9 and J is TRBJ2-5; perhaps TRBD2 as D (6 bases). The CDR3 is 15 residues long. V gave up 5 bases and J gave up 4 bases, with 17 bases separating them. Germline CDR1 is SEHNR and CDR2 is FQNEAQ (reference sequence). The CDR3 loop is CASSQDHLGGETQYF. The DNA for the CDR3 is TGTGCCAGCAGCCAGGATCATCTGGGGGGAGAGACCCAGTACTTC.

The V gene is TRBV7-3, the J gene TRBJ1-2, with D possibly matching TRBD1 (6 bases). CDR3 size: 16 residues. CDR1 and CDR2 (germline): SGHTA, FQGTGA. V shed 0 bases and J shed 8 bases, with 19 bases lying between them. CDR3 sequence: CASSLTGAGFIGGYTF. In DNA form, the CDR3 reads TGTGCCAGCAGCTTAACGGGGGCCGGTTTCATCGGGGGCTACACCTTC.

This clonotype was observed many times. This chain uses TRBV19 with TRBJ1-6, with a tentative D call TRBD1 (6 bases). Trimming left V 7 bases short and J 10 bases short, with 26 bases between. There are 17 residues in the CDR3. The germline V gene has CDR1 LNHDA and CDR2 SQIVND (reference sequence). The CDR3 DNA reads as TGTGCCAGTACCCCAAGGGCAGGGGAAGGTAGTTTATCACCCCTCCACTTT. Translating it yields CASTPRAGEGSLSPLHF.

The CDR3 reads CASSFEGTQTDTQYF. The CDR3 DNA is TGCGCCAGCAGCTTCGAGGGGACTCAAACAGATACGCAGTATTTT. This chain uses TRBV5-1 with TRBJ2-3, with TRBD2 as a possible D gene (6 bases). The germline V gene encodes CDR1 SGHRS and CDR2 YFSETQ. Trimming took off 2 bases at V and 3 bases at J, with 13 bases between the two ends. The CDR3 length is 15 residues.

The chain is built from TRBV5-1 and TRBJ1-3; possibly TRBD1 for D (6 bases). Trimming took off 3 bases at V and 0 bases at J, with 10 bases between the two ends. Germline lookup yields CDR1 SGHRS and CDR2 YFSETQ. The length of the CDR3 is 15 residues. CDR3 DNA: TGCGCCAGCAGCTCGACAGGCAACTCTGGAAACACCATATATTTT. This encodes CASSSTGNSGNTIYF.

The rearrangement links TRBV7-8 to TRBJ2-3; TRBD1 is a possible D gene (6 bases). The V end was cut by 5 bases, the J end by 1 base, with 10 bases between. Germline CDR1 is SGHVS and CDR2 is FQNEAQ. The CDR3 has 14 amino acids. CDR3 in DNA: TGTGCCAGCAGCGACTACAGGGGCACAGATACGCAGTATTTT. Its translation: CASSDYRGTDTQYF.

This clonotype was counted only a few times. The chain combines TRBV4-2 with TRBJ1-1; D is perhaps TRBD1 (5 bases). The CDR3 runs to 14 residues. Germline values: CDR1 LGHNA, CDR2 YNFKEQ. The V gene lost 0 bases and the J gene lost 3 bases, with 8 bases spanning the gap. CDR3 DNA: TGTGCCAGCAGCCAAGAGGGGGGATACACTGAAGCTTTCTTT. This translates into CASSQEGGYTEAFF.

The chain recombines TRBV13 with TRBJ2-3; perhaps TRBD1 as D (5 bases). Germline values: CDR1 PRHDT, CDR2 FYEKMQ (reference sequence). This CDR3 comprises 12 residues. V was cut by 5 bases and J by 8 bases, with 11 bases left in between. The CDR3 loop reads CASSLSGATQYF. The CDR3 DNA reads TGTGCCAGCAGCCTCAGTGGGGCTACGCAGTATTTT.

This clonotype was counted between two and nine times. The rearrangement links TRBV20-1 to TRBJ2-7; D may be TRBD2 (5 bases). The V end lost 3 bases, the J end lost 3 bases, and 15 bases lay between the germline ends. Germline V lookup: CDR1 DFQATT, CDR2 SNEGSKA (reference sequence). The CDR3 consists of 14 residues. The CDR3 loop reads CSASRSGKSYEQYF. The CDR3 bases are TGCAGTGCTAGTCGGTCGGGAAAGAGCTACGAGCAGTACTTC.